A single sample gave rise to the 5 T cell receptor beta chains below, sequenced in a study of CD8+CD57+ T cells in acquired aplastic anemia. Study results and limitations: Among patients, total CD4+ and CD8+ pools exceeded CD8+CD57+ cells in diversity.

For these TCRs, the target antigens are not known. Genomic DNA provided the template from which TCR beta VDJ and CDR3 profiles were obtained. Each CDR3 protein gets one entry after TCRdb re-called the reads with MiXCR. Among about 20,000 distinct CDR3 sequences listed, about two fifths were seen once. Patients sequenced had flow cytometry evidence of CD8+CD57+ cell expansion. Sequenced input: CD8+CD57+ T cells sorted from PBMCs. The subset was: bead-enriched CD8+CD57+ effector memory T cells from SAA patients. These receptors were obtained from a human donor with aplastic anemia.

The chain combines TRBV20-1 with TRBJ2-2, with D hard to call. The V end lost 0 bases, the J end lost 3 bases, and 11 bases lay between the germline ends. The CDR3 loop spans 15 amino acids. Looked up from germline, CDR1 is DFQATT and CDR2 is SNEGSKA (reference sequence). The CDR3 DNA follows: TGCAGTGCTAGAGACTACTCCGCGGACACCGGGGAGCTGTTTTTT. This gives the protein CSARDYSADTGELFF.

The table lists this clonotype with a few counts. The chain is built from TRBV20-1 and TRBJ2-7, with 10 bases fitting TRBD2. CDR3 size: 16 residues. V lost 0 bases and J lost 3; bases outside the gene matches: 8. Germline V lookup: CDR1 DFQATT, CDR2 SNEGSKA (reference sequence). The CDR3 loop reads CSARDRPTSGYYEQYF. CDR3 sequence (DNA): TGCAGTGCTAGAGATCGCCCGACTAGCGGGTACTACGAGCAGTACTTC.

This clonotype was found a few times. The rearrangement joins TRBV7-9 to TRBJ2-3; D tentatively fits TRBD1 or TRBD2 (5 bases each). CDR1 SEHNR and CDR2 FQNEAQ come from the germline V gene (reference sequence). Trimming shortened V by 5 bases and J by 1 base, and 10 bases separated the two germline ends. The CDR3 runs 14 residues. The CDR3 bases are TGTGCCAGCAGCGGGACGCGGGGCACAGATACGCAGTATTTT. The encoded protein is CASSGTRGTDTQYF. Full variable domain (rest looked up from reference TRBV7-9 and TRBJ2-3): DTGVSQNPRHKITKRGQNVTFRCDPISEHNRLYWYRQTLGQGPEFLTYFQNEAQLEKSRLLSDRFSAERPKGSFSTLEIQRTEQGDSAMYLCASSGTRGTDTQYFGPGTRLTVL.

This clonotype was observed a few times. The chain joins TRBV6-4 to TRBJ2-3; 8 nucleotides match TRBD2. CDR1 and CDR2 from the germline V gene are MRHNA and SNTAGT. The CDR3 totals 14 residues. Unmatched junction bases numbered 0, after V lost 4 bases and J lost 0 bases. CDR3 sequence reads: CASSASGSTDTQYF. CDR3 nucleotide sequence: TGTGCCAGCAGTGCTAGCGGGAGCACAGATACGCAGTATTTT.

By proportion, this clonotype is large. This chain connects TRBV2 to TRBJ2-3, with D hard to call. Deletions cut 0 bases from V and 3 bases from J, with 7 bases between. Germline-derived CDR1 and CDR2 are SNHLY and FYNNEI. This CDR3 is 14 amino acids long. The chain's CDR3 is CASSEALFTDTQYF. The CDR3 DNA sequence: TGTGCCAGCAGTGAAGCGCTTTTTACAGATACGCAGTATTTT.